This T cell receptor beta chain stems from a study of blood T cell repertoires in COVID-19 (dated by TCRdb to 2020 to 2021). Study-level background: Samples covering the acute and convalescent phases of COVID-19 were provided by collaborators in the United States, Italy and Spain. The material from the prospective study consisted of cDNA or gDNA derived from T cells, B-cell-depleted T cells, or PBMCs. Subjects who had been exposed to COVID-19, were actively infected with it, or had recovered from it provided the deeply sampled blood TCRbeta repertoires that made up the dataset. The repertoires were made available in a free public database intended to serve as a resource for research on the immune response to SARS-CoV-2. The samples were drawn from the first 160 participants of the ongoing ImmuneRACE study and from some 1,300 subjects provided by 6 global collaborators. Nearly every sample came with metadata listing a de-identified subject ID, COVID-19 status, age in years and sex. Where HLA class I and class II types were available, the types were taken from metadata supplied by the sample provider, not from assay-based typing.

CDR1 and CDR2 are read off the germline V gene (reference sequence) as LNHDA and SQIVND. The CDR3 sequence holds 19 residues, the cysteine and phenylalanine included. The CDR3 DNA has 57 bases and is translated from base 1. V and J are truncated by 6 bases and 0 bases respectively, leaving an intervening sequence of 26 bases. The collaborating institutions used their own protocols to collect whole blood in K2EDTA tubes. For TCRbeta analysis, collaborator samples were shipped as frozen whole blood, as isolated PBMCs, or as DNA extracted from either sample type. As for this clone: Its antigen is unknown. No quality values exist for individual bases; no much larger clone is one base distant.

Study-wide conclusions, independent of this receptor: How much clinical and demographic metadata was included differed by source and by participant, and the metadata was provided uncurated.

The immunoSEQ Assay, a bias-controlled multiplex PCR, was used to amplify TCRbeta CDR3 regions from genomic DNA. The authors processed their data as follows. The number of nucleated cells in each sample was estimated by amplification of reference gene primers within the assay. Sequence reads were collapsed and filtered to measure the absolute abundance of every unique TCRbeta CDR3 rearrangement. For each sample, productive Simpson clonality was calculated as the square root of Simpson's diversity index over productive rearrangements. TCRdb provides this immuneACCESS table in a form limited to in-frame rearrangements. Some clones are lacking; in checked studies, under half of them reflect an unresolved V gene, and why the rest are absent is not known. V, J and clone size are taken as reported in that table, and D and trimming were inferred from the DNA itself. This sample comprises 50,000 to 65,000 clones, more than 70% of them detected only once. The biggest ten clones account for 4% to 5.5% of the sample.

This receptor was obtained from a man in his forties with active COVID-19. Sequences were obtained from peripheral blood. The chain is encoded by TRBV19 joined to TRBJ1-1; a tentative D call is TRBD1 (6 bases match). The CDR3 reads as follows: CASRTDFFTGQVMNTEAFF. The nucleotide sequence is TGTGCCAGTAGGACCGACTTTTTTACAGGGCAAGTCATGAACACTGAAGCTTTCTTT. Here the CDR3 is joined to the reference TRBV19 and TRBJ1-1 genes, and the full variable domain is: DGGITQSPKYLFRKEGQNVTLSCEQNLNHDAMYWYRQDPGQGLRLIYYSQIVNDFQKGDIAEGYSVSREKKESFPLTVTSAQKNPTAFYLCASRTDFFTGQVMNTEAFFGQGTRLTVV.